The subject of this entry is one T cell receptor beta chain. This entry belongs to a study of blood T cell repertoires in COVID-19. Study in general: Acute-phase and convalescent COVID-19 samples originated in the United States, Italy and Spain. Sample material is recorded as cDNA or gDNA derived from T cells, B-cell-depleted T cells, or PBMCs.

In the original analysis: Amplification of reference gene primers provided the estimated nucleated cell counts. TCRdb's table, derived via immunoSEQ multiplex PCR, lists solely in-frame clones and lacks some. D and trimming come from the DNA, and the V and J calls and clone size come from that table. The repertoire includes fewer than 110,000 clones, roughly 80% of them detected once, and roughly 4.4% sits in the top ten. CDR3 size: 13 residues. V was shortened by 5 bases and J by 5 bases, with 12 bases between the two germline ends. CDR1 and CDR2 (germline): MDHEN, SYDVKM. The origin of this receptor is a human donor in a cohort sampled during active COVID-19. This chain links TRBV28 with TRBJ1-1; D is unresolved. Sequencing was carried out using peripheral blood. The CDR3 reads CASSPQVPTEAFF. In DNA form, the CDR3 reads TGTGCCAGCAGTCCCCAGGTTCCGACTGAAGCTTTCTTT.